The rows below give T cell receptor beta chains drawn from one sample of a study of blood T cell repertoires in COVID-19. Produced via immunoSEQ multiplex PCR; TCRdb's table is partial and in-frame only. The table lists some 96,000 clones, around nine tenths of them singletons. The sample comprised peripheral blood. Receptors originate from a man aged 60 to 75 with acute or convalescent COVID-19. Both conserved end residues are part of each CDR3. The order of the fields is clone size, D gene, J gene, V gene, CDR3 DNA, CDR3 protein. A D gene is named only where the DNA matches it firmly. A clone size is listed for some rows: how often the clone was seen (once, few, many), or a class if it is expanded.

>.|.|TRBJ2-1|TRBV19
TGTGCCAGTAGCAATAACTACCGCAATGAGCAGTTCTTC
CASSNNYRNEQFF
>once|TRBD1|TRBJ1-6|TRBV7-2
TGTGCCAGCAGCTTAATCGCCCGGGGCGGACAGGGTAATTCACCCCTCCACTTT
CASSLIARGGQGNSPLHF
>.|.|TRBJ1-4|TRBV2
TGTGCCGGATCCCCCCAGGGGCTTGCAAATGAAAAACTGTTTTTT
CAGSPQGLANEKLFF
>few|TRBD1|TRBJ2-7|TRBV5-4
TGTGCCAGCAGCCCGTCCGGGGGACAGGGCTACGAGCAGTACTTC
CASSPSGGQGYEQYF
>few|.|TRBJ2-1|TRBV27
TGTGCCAGCAGTTTTATCGCGGGCCACAATGAGCAGTTCTTC
CASSFIAGHNEQFF
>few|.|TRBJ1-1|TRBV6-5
TGTGCCAGCAGTTACTCTGCCAGGGTGGACACTGAAGCTTTCTTT
CASSYSARVDTEAFF
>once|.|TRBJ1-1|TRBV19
TGTGCCAGTAGTGCCGGACAGTCGAACACTGAAGCTTTCTTT
CASSAGQSNTEAFF
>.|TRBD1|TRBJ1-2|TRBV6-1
TGTGCCAGCAGTGAACCCGCTGGACGACAGGGGGCAGCGGAAGGCTACACCTTC
CASSEPAGRQGAAEGYTF
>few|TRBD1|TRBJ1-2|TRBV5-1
TGCGCCAGCAGCTGGGACAGCAAGATCTATGGCTACACCTTC
CASSWDSKIYGYTF
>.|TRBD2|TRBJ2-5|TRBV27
TGTGCCAGCAAGCCCCGGGACTATTGGGCCCAGTACTTC
CASKPRDYWAQYF
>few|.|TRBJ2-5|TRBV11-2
TGTGCCAGCAGCTTGGGACTTCAAGAGACCCAGTACTTC
CASSLGLQETQYF
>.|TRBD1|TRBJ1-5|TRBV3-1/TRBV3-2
TGTGCCAGCAGCCCTGGGACAGGCCAGAGGCCCCAGCATTTT
CASSPGTGQRPQHF
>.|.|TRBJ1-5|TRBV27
TGTGCCAGCAGTGCCGGGGTGGGCAATCAGCCCCAGCATTTT
CASSAGVGNQPQHF
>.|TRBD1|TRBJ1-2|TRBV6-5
TGTGCCAGTTCCAGGGGGATAGTCGGCTACACCTTC
CASSRGIVGYTF
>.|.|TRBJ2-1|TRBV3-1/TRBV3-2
TGTGCCAGCAGCCAACGGGGTATACCGTTCTTC
CASSQRGIPFF
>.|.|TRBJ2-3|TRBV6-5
TGTGCCAGCAGACACGGACAAATTTACACAGATACGCAGTATTTT
CASRHGQIYTDTQYF
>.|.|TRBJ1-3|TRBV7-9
TGTGCCCCGGGGGAGCGCTCTGGAAACACCATATATTTT
CAPGERSGNTIYF
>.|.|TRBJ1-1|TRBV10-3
TGTGCCATCTCCGGTTACGGGGTTTGGACTGAAGCTTTCTTT
CAISGYGVWTEAFF
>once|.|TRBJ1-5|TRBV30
TGTGCCTGGAGTAGAGGGAACAATCAGCCCCAGCATTTT
CAWSRGNNQPQHF
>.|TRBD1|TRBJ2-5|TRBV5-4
TGTGCCAGCAGCCCCCCTGGGGGACAGCAAGAGACCCAGTACTTC
CASSPPGGQQETQYF
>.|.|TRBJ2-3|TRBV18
TGTGCCAGCTCACCACCGGGACTTGTTGATACGCAGTATTTT
CASSPPGLVDTQYF
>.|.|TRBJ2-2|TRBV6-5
TGTGCCAGCAAAGAGGGGAACACCGGGGAGCTGTTTTTT
CASKEGNTGELFF
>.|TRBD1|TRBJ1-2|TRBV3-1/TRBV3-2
TGTGCCAGCAGCCGGACAGGGGGGGCTGGTAGTAGCTATGGCTACACCTTC
CASSRTGGAGSSYGYTF
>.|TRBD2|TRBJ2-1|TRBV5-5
TGTGCCAGCAGCGGACTAGCGGGGGGGCCATACAATGAGCAGTTCTTC
CASSGLAGGPYNEQFF
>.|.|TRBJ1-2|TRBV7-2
TGTGCCAGCAGCCAGGGCTTCGGCTATGGCTACACCTTC
CASSQGFGYGYTF
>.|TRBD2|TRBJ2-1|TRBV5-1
TGCGCCAGCAGCTTGAGCGGGGGGCAATACAATGAGCAGTTCTTC
CASSLSGGQYNEQFF
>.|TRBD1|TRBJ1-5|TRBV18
TGTGCCAGCTCGGACTACAGGGGGTTCAATCAGCCCCAGCATTTT
CASSDYRGFNQPQHF
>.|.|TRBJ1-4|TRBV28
TGTGCCACTGGACTGACAGGCATTAATGAAAAACTGTTTTTT
CATGLTGINEKLFF